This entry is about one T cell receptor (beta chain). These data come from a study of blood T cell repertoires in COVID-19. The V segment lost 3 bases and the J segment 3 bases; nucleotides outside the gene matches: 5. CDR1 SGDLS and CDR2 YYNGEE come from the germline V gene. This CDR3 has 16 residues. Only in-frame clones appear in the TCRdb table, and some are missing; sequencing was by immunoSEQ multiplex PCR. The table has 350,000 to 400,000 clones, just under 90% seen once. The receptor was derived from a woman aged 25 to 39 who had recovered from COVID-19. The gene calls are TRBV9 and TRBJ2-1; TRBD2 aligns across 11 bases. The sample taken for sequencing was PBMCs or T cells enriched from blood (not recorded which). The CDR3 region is CASSGLAGSYYNEQFF. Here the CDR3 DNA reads TGTGCCAGCAGCGGACTAGCGGGGTCATACTACAATGAGCAGTTCTTC.